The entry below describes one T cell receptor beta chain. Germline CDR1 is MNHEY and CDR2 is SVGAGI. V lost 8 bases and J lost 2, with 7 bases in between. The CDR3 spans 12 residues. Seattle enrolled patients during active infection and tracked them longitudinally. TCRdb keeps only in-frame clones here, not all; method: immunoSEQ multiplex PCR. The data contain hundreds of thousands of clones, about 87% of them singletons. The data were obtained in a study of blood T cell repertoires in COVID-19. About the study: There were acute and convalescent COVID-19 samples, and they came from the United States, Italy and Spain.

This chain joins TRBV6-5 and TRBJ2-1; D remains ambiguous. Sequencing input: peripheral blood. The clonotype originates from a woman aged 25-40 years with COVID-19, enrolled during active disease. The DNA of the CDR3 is TGTGCCAGCGGCCAGACCTACAATGAGCAGTTCTTC. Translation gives CASGQTYNEQFF.